One sample yielded the 31 T cell receptor beta chains listed below, sequenced in a study of T cell changes during pregnancy in multiple sclerosis. Sequencing used immunoSEQ multiplex PCR; TCRdb keeps in-frame clones, though not all of them. The table lists roughly 89,000 clones, approximately 94% of them singletons. Sequencing was performed on peripheral blood, taken in the third trimester of pregnancy. All receptors come from a female donor with multiple sclerosis, enrolled in a pregnancy study.

The chain employs TRBV7-8 and TRBJ2-7; TRBD1 aligns across 8 bases. This CDR3 comprises 15 residues. The J segment lost 4 bases and the V segment lost 4 bases, leaving 9 bases of the junction unmatched. The germline V gene has CDR1 SGHVS and CDR2 FQNEAQ. The CDR3 sequence: CASSSRQGKKYEQYF. CDR3 bases: TGTGCCAGCAGCTCGCGACAGGGGAAGAAATACGAGCAGTACTTC.

The chain links TRBV30 to TRBJ2-7; 10 nucleotides match TRBD2. The germline V gene encodes CDR1 GTSNPN and CDR2 SVGIG (reference sequence). V dropped 2 bases and J dropped 6; count of bases not matched to a gene: 7. CDR3 length: 14 residues. CDR3 in amino acids: CAWSWASGSREQYF. The CDR3 coding sequence is TGTGCCTGGAGTTGGGCTAGCGGGAGCCGCGAGCAGTACTTC.

This clone was recorded a few times. This chain links TRBV6-5 with TRBJ1-3; D not certain. The V gene lost 7 bases and the J gene lost 0 bases, with 7 bases spanning the gap. Germline V gene lookup returns CDR1 MNHEY and CDR2 SVGAGI. The CDR3 extends over 13 amino acids. The CDR3 DNA sequence: TGTGCCAGCATTTCAGTCTCTGGAAACACCATATATTTT. Amino acids: CASISVSGNTIYF.

The CDR3 sequence: CASSEDRQPQHF. The CDR3 nucleotides read TGTGCCAGCAGCGAGGACAGGCAGCCCCAGCATTTT. This chain joins TRBV7-9 and TRBJ1-5, with 7 bases that match TRBD1. The CDR3 consists of 12 residues. CDR1 is SEHNR, CDR2 FQNEAQ, per germline (reference sequence). V gave up 5 bases and J gave up 7 bases; unmatched junction bases: 2.

The V call is TRBV2, the J call TRBJ2-1, with 8 bases lining up with TRBD1. Germline V CDR1 and CDR2: SNHLY, FYNNEI. V was pared by 6 bases and J by 2 bases, with 3 bases of the junction left unmatched. CDR3 size: 14 residues. The CDR3 coding sequence is TGTGCCAGCAGCCGGACAGGGCCCTACAATGAGCAGTTCTTC. It encodes CASSRTGPYNEQFF.

This rearrangement joins TRBV5-6 to TRBJ2-3; tentatively, D is TRBD2 (6 bases). The ends were cut back, 10 bases at V and 6 bases at J, with 18 bases in the middle. The germline V gene has CDR1 SGHDT and CDR2 YYEEEE. CDR3 length: 13 residues. The CDR3: CASGGARGDTQYF. As DNA, the CDR3 is TGTGCCTCGGGCGGGGCCCGTGGGGATACGCAGTATTTT. The full variable domain, with the rest looked up from reference TRBV5-6 and TRBJ2-3, is DAGVTQSPTHLIKTRGQQVTLRCSPKSGHDTVSWYQQALGQGPQFIFQYYEEEERQRGNFPDRFSGHQFPNYSSELNVNALLLGDSALYLCASGGARGDTQYFGPGTRLTVL.

The CDR3 is CAISSGTGPLYEQYF. The CDR3 DNA follows: TGTGCCATCAGCTCCGGGACAGGGCCCCTCTACGAGCAGTACTTC. The V and J genes are TRBV10-3 and TRBJ2-7; 9 positions match TRBD1. The junction had 9 bases not matched to a gene; V was cut back by 6 bases and J by 3 bases. CDR1 and CDR2 (germline): ENHRY, SYGVKD. The CDR3 loop spans 15 amino acids.

The CDR3 region is CASSYSRGVQYF. The CDR3, as DNA: TGTGCCAGCAGTTACTCCCGGGGAGTGCAGTATTTT. The chain recombines TRBV6-5 with TRBJ2-3; weak D call: TRBD2 (5 bases). Germline V gives CDR1 MNHEY, CDR2 SVGAGI. The V and J ends lost 0 bases and 11 bases respectively, with 9 bases between them. The CDR3 consists of 12 residues.

The chain carries TRBV5-1 and TRBJ2-7, with 7 bases lining up with TRBD1. This CDR3 has 14 residues. V trimming: 4 bases; J trimming: 4 bases; junction bases outside the gene matches: 8. In germline, CDR1 is SGHRS, CDR2 YFSETQ. The CDR3 region has the DNA TGCGCCAGCAGCAGGGACAGCCATTCTTACGAGCAGTACTTC. This translates into CASSRDSHSYEQYF.

The chain carries TRBV6-5 and TRBJ1-3; D possibly corresponds to TRBD1 (5 bases). The length of the CDR3 is 14 residues. Germline CDR1 MNHEY, CDR2 SVGAGI. Deletions cut 5 bases from V and 0 bases from J, with 8 bases between. This chain's CDR3 is CASSRQISGNTIYF. For the CDR3, the DNA is TGTGCCAGCAGTAGACAGATCTCTGGAAACACCATATATTTT.

CDR3 protein: CASSSPGISGPYEQYF. CDR3 sequence (DNA): TGTGCCAGCAGCTCACCAGGAATTAGCGGCCCCTACGAGCAGTACTTC. This chain connects TRBV5-4 to TRBJ2-7; TRBD2 is a possible D gene (6 bases). The CDR3 covers 16 residues. From germline, CDR1 is SGHNT and CDR2 YYREEE (reference sequence). V was cut by 3 bases and J by 2 bases, with 18 bases left in between.

The chain combines TRBV5-1 with TRBJ2-1; 10 positions agree with TRBD2. CDR1 is SGHRS, CDR2 YFSETQ, per germline. This CDR3 is built from 15 residues. V was pared by 0 bases and J by 14 bases, with 11 bases of the junction left unmatched. DNA for the CDR3: TGCGCCAGCAGCTTGGGGTCTAGCGGGAGCCTCGGAGAGTTCTTC. The encoded protein is CASSLGSSGSLGEFF.

The CDR3 reads CASSQRDSSQPQHF. CDR3 bases: TGTGCCAGCAGTCAAAGGGACAGCTCTCAGCCCCAGCATTTT. The chain couples TRBV27 to TRBJ1-5; 7 nucleotides match TRBD1. The CDR3 runs to 14 residues. From germline, CDR1 is MNHEY and CDR2 SMNVEV (reference sequence). V shed 5 bases and J 6 bases; nucleotides not matched to a gene: 7.

This rearrangement joins TRBV28 to TRBJ1-5; 10 bases map to TRBD1. The CDR3 has 18 amino acids. The junction had 10 bases not matched to a gene; V was cut back by 0 bases and J by 5 bases. Germline loops: CDR1 MDHEN, CDR2 SYDVKM. The CDR3 sequence is CASSLWPRDRGGDQPQHF. The CDR3 nucleotides are TGTGCCAGCAGTTTATGGCCCCGGGACAGGGGCGGTGATCAGCCCCAGCATTTT.

A single count supports this clone. For the CDR3, the DNA is TGTGCCAGCAGCTTGGGACTAGGAATGGAGACCCAGTACTTC. Protein sequence: CASSLGLGMETQYF. The V gene is TRBV5-5, the J gene TRBJ2-5, with D maybe TRBD2 (6 bases). The length of the CDR3 is 14 residues. The germline CDR1 and CDR2 sequences are SGHKS and YYEKEE (reference sequence). The germline V and J ends were trimmed by 0 bases and 5 bases, with 11 bases remaining between them. Full variable domain (rest looked up from reference TRBV5-5 and TRBJ2-5): DAGVTQSPTHLIKTRGQQVTLRCSPISGHKSVSWYQQVLGQGPQFIFQYYEKEERGRGNFPDRFSARQFPNYSSELNVNALLLGDSALYLCASSLGLGMETQYFGPGTRLLVL.

Turning to this clone: One junction end does not reproduce the germline sequence, and a read error may be involved. The genes are TRBV7-7 and TRBJ2-2, with 13 bases aligning to TRBD2. The CDR3 covers 18 residues. The germline gives CDR1 SSHAT, CDR2 FNYEAQ (reference sequence). The CDR3 is CASSFRTSGRHNTGELFF. The CDR3 DNA reads as TGTGCTAGCAGCTTCCGGACTAGCGGGAGACACAACACCGGGGAGCTGTTTTTT. Filled out from reference TRBV7-7 and TRBJ2-2, the complete variable domain reads GAGVSQSPRYKVTKRGQDVTLRCDPISSHATLYWYQQALGQGPEFLTYFNYEAQPDKSGLPSDRFSAERPEGSISTLTIQRTEQRDSAMYRCASSFRTSGRHNTGELFFGEGSRLTVL.

The rearrangement links TRBV19 to TRBJ2-1, with 7 bases identical to TRBD2. Germline CDR1 is LNHDA and CDR2 is SQIVND (reference sequence). V shed 5 bases and J 7 bases; nucleotides not matched to a gene: 8. The CDR3 has 14 amino acids. This chain's CDR3 is CASSLSGRRNEQFF. DNA of the CDR3: TGTGCCAGTAGTCTTAGCGGGCGGCGGAATGAGCAGTTCTTC.

The J gene is TRBJ2-7, the V gene TRBV15, with 11 bases matching TRBD1. Germline trimming cut 1 base from V and 5 bases from J; bases unmatched to any gene: 4. The CDR3 consists of 15 residues. Germline lookup yields CDR1 LNHNV and CDR2 YYDKDF (reference sequence). The DNA for the CDR3 is TGTGCCACCAGCAGAGCCGGGACAGGGGGTAACGAGCAGTACTTC. The encoded protein is CATSRAGTGGNEQYF.

This sequence joins TRBV19 and TRBJ2-2, with TRBD1 matching 10 bases. Germline assignment: CDR1 LNHDA and CDR2 SQIVND (reference sequence). V lost 7 bases and J lost 5; bases outside the gene matches: 7. The CDR3 is 15 amino acids. The CDR3 bases are TGTGCCAGTACCCAAGGGACAGGGGAGACCGGGGAGCTGTTTTTT. This encodes CASTQGTGETGELFF.

This chain connects TRBV6-1 to TRBJ2-7; 8 bases match TRBD1. CDR3 length equals 16 residues. Germline V gene lookup returns CDR1 MNHNS and CDR2 SASEGT. The V and J ends lost 3 bases and 1 base, in that order; junction bases with no gene match: 8. The DNA of the CDR3 is TGTGCCAGCAGTGAGGACAGGGTTGTAGCTTCCTACGAGCAGTACTTC. Translated: CASSEDRVVASYEQYF.

CDR3 protein: CASSLDAGLRNTEAFF. Here the CDR3 DNA reads TGCGCCAGCAGCTTGGACGCGGGGTTGAGGAACACTGAAGCTTTCTTT. The chain couples TRBV5-1 to TRBJ1-1, with D unclear. Germline V gene sequence: CDR1 SGHRS, CDR2 YFSETQ. The V end lost 0 bases, the J end lost 1 base, and 13 bases lay between the germline ends. This CDR3 is built from 16 residues.

This chain joins TRBV5-4 and TRBJ1-2; D gene uncertain. The V end lost 5 bases, the J end lost 2 bases, and 13 bases lay between the germline ends. Germline V gene lookup returns CDR1 SGHNT and CDR2 YYREEE (reference sequence). This CDR3 region has 14 residues. The CDR3 nucleotides read TGTGCCAGCAGGGGCGGGGTAAGCAACTATGGCTACACCTTC. Its translation: CASRGGVSNYGYTF.

The J gene is TRBJ2-3, the V gene TRBV5-1; 10 bases fit TRBD2. The junction had 4 bases not matched to a gene; V was cut back by 2 bases and J by 4 bases. CDR1 SGHRS and CDR2 YFSETQ come from the germline V gene. The CDR3 length is 15 residues. The CDR3 protein is CASSFLAGVPDTQYF. The CDR3 DNA follows: TGCGCCAGCAGCTTCCTAGCGGGAGTCCCAGATACGCAGTATTTT.

This chain connects TRBV11-1 to TRBJ2-3; D may be TRBD2 (6 bases). This CDR3 contains 15 residues. The germline V gene has CDR1 SGHAT and CDR2 FQDESV (reference sequence). V gave up 5 bases and J gave up 4 bases, with 16 bases separating them. The CDR3 DNA reads TGTGCCAGCAGCCCCGGCTTGGCGGGGCCAGATACGCAGTATTTT. It yields the protein CASSPGLAGPDTQYF.

The chain recombines TRBV6-1 with TRBJ2-1, with 14 positions matching TRBD2. V was pared by 9 bases and J by 9 bases, with 1 base of the junction left unmatched. CDR1 MNHNS and CDR2 SASEGT come from the germline V gene. This CDR3 spans 12 amino acids. CDR3 coding DNA: TGTGCCAGTGGACTAGCGGGAGGTGAGCAGTTCTTC. Protein sequence: CASGLAGGEQFF.

The chain is built from TRBV6-6 and TRBJ1-3; weak D call: TRBD1 (6 bases). Trimming removed 8 bases from V and 1 base from J, with 9 bases in between. The CDR3 sequence is 13 residues long. CDR1 is MNHNY, CDR2 SVGAGI, per germline (reference sequence). The CDR3 DNA reads TGTGCCAGCGGACAGACTTCTGGAAACACCATATATTTT. It encodes CASGQTSGNTIYF.

The chain employs TRBV7-2 and TRBJ2-2, with D possibly being TRBD2 (6 bases). This CDR3 contains 15 residues. Trimming left V 5 bases short and J 3 bases short, with 13 bases between. Germline CDR1 reads SGHTA; CDR2 reads FQGNSA. The chain's CDR3 is CASSRDSKDTGELFF. The CDR3 DNA sequence: TGTGCCAGCAGCCGGGACTCGAAGGACACCGGGGAGCTGTTTTTT.

The chain has TRBV28 and TRBJ2-1, with D hard to call. Trimming took off 6 bases at V and 0 bases at J, with 9 bases between the two ends. The CDR3 runs to 14 residues. Germline V gene sequence: CDR1 MDHEN, CDR2 SYDVKM. CDR3 amino acids: CASRESSSYNEQFF. The CDR3 DNA follows: TGTGCCAGCAGGGAGTCGAGCTCCTACAATGAGCAGTTCTTC.

This clone was recorded once. V is TRBV5-1 and J is TRBJ1-2; D ambiguous. There are 13 residues in the CDR3. CDR1 and CDR2 from the germline V gene are SGHRS and YFSETQ. V was clipped by 2 bases and J by 3 bases, with 8 bases between them. This CDR3 is CASSFDMDYGYTF. CDR3 coding DNA: TGCGCCAGCAGCTTCGACATGGACTATGGCTACACCTTC.

The chain has TRBV5-1 and TRBJ2-7; the match to TRBD1 covers 7 bases. In germline, CDR1 is SGHRS, CDR2 YFSETQ. The J segment lost 3 bases and the V segment lost 0 bases, leaving 6 bases of the junction unmatched. The CDR3 consists of 15 residues. CDR3 nucleotides: TGCGCCAGCAGCTTGGATTGGGACAGAGACTACGAGCAGTACTTC. Protein product: CASSLDWDRDYEQYF.

The chain recombines TRBV5-1 with TRBJ2-1; perhaps TRBD2 as D (7 bases). Germline assignment: CDR1 SGHRS and CDR2 YFSETQ. V dropped 1 base and J dropped 4 bases, with 12 bases sitting between them. The CDR3 contains 15 residues. The CDR3 is CASSLRGGQYNEQFF. CDR3 coding DNA: TGCGCCAGCAGCTTGCGCGGGGGCCAGTACAATGAGCAGTTCTTC.